Following are 25 T cell receptor beta chains from one sample sequenced in a study of T-cell reconstitution after alpha-beta-depleted transplantation in children. Researchers prepared the TCRbeta library using unique molecular identifiers, the study reports. One entry per CDR3 protein results from TCRdb running MiXCR on the PCR reads. The table records some 500,000 distinct CDR3 sequences, about 16% of them present only once. The specimen was PBMCs from the stem cell graft donor, collected from the stem cell graft. Receptor source: a human donor who donated a stem cell graft to a child with acute lymphoblastic leukemia.

This clonotype was picked up a small number of times. The chain links TRBV5-5 to TRBJ1-5; TRBD1 matches 8 bases. Trimming removed 3 bases from V and 1 base from J; junction bases left unmatched: 3. This CDR3 contains 15 residues. CDR1 and CDR2 (germline): SGHKS, YYEKEE (reference sequence). CDR3 protein: CASSSGQGSNQPQHF. In DNA form, the CDR3 reads TGTGCCAGCAGCTCAGGACAGGGAAGCAATCAGCCCCAGCATTTT. Full variable domain (missing parts from reference TRBV5-5 and TRBJ1-5): DAGVTQSPTHLIKTRGQQVTLRCSPISGHKSVSWYQQVLGQGPQFIFQYYEKEERGRGNFPDRFSARQFPNYSSELNVNALLLGDSALYLCASSSGQGSNQPQHFGDGTRLSIL.

The rearrangement joins TRBV7-3 to TRBJ2-2; 9 bases line up with TRBD1. After removal of 6 bases from V and 6 bases from J, the junction contained 5 bases not matched to a gene. The CDR3 sequence is 14 residues long. Germline-derived CDR1 and CDR2 are SGHTA and FQGTGA. The DNA of the CDR3 is TGTGCCAGCAGACCGAGACAGGGGGCCGGGGAGCTGTTTTTT. Translated, it gives CASRPRQGAGELFF.

This clonotype was detected a few times. This chain uses TRBV4-1 with TRBJ2-1, with TRBD2 matching 7 bases. There are 18 residues in the CDR3. Germline V lookup: CDR1 MGHRA, CDR2 YSYEKL. The junction had 12 bases not matched to a gene; V was cut back by 4 bases and J by 0 bases. The CDR3 loop is CASSPSGRGSGSYNEQFF. The CDR3 DNA sequence: TGCGCCAGCAGCCCCAGTGGGAGGGGTTCCGGCTCCTACAATGAGCAGTTCTTC.

V is TRBV14 and J is TRBJ2-7; 8 bases match TRBD2. Losses at the gene ends were 4 bases for V and 4 bases for J; bases not matched to a gene: 9. In germline, CDR1 is SGHDN, CDR2 FVKESK. The CDR3 runs 15 residues. The CDR3 DNA follows: TGTGCCAGCAGCCCCAGCGGGAGTACGGTTTACGAGCAGTACTTC. The encoded protein is CASSPSGSTVYEQYF.

The J gene is TRBJ2-2, the V gene TRBV5-4; 7 nucleotides agree with TRBD1. Per germline, CDR1 SGHNT and CDR2 YYREEE (reference sequence). Trimming took 0 bases from V and 6 from J; bases not matched to a gene: 17. The CDR3 has 19 amino acids. The CDR3 loop reads CASSLVGERRGLRSGELFF. The CDR3 DNA follows: TGTGCCAGCAGCTTGGTGGGAGAACGAAGGGGGCTGAGGTCCGGGGAGCTGTTTTTT.

This clonotype was counted between two and nine times. The chain couples TRBV7-6 to TRBJ2-3; tentatively, D is TRBD2 (6 bases). The germline V and J ends were trimmed by 5 bases and 0 bases, with 12 bases remaining between them. Germline-derived CDR1 and CDR2 are SGHVS and FNYEAQ. This CDR3 has 15 amino acids. The CDR3: CASSDGTASTDTQYF. CDR3 coding DNA: TGTGCCAGCAGCGATGGGACTGCCAGCACAGATACGCAGTATTTT. Complete variable domain (other parts from reference TRBV7-6 and TRBJ2-3): GAGVSQSPRYKVTKRGQDVALRCDPISGHVSLYWYRQALGQGPEFLTYFNYEAQQDKSGLPNDRFSAERPEGSISTLTIQRTEQRDSAMYRCASSDGTASTDTQYFGPGTRLTVL.

This clonotype was picked up a small number of times. The chain has TRBV28 and TRBJ2-1; possibly TRBD2 for D (6 bases). Trimming shortened V by 4 bases and J by 3 bases, and 19 bases separated the two germline ends. Germline V gene sequence: CDR1 MDHEN, CDR2 SYDVKM. The CDR3 sequence is 17 residues long. The CDR3 sequence is CASSSEAAGLDYNEQFF. The CDR3 nucleotides are TGTGCCAGCAGTTCTGAGGCTGCGGGACTGGACTACAATGAGCAGTTCTTC.

The chain couples TRBV7-9 to TRBJ2-7; 9 bases line up with TRBD2. Germline-derived CDR1 and CDR2 are SEHNR and FQNEAQ (reference sequence). The length of the CDR3 is 15 residues. Unmatched junction bases numbered 7, after V lost 2 bases and J lost 5 bases. CDR3 nucleotide sequence: TGTGCCAGCAGCTTATGGCGGGAGGGCCAAGACGAGCAGTACTTC. Translated, it gives CASSLWREGQDEQYF.

The rearrangement links TRBV7-8 to TRBJ1-1; D unclear. The CDR3 has 12 residues. Germline assignment: CDR1 SGHVS and CDR2 FQNEAQ. V dropped 2 bases and J dropped 4 bases, with 5 bases sitting between them. Written as DNA, the CDR3 is TGTGCCAGCAGCTTATATCGCACTGAAGCTTTCTTT. It yields the protein CASSLYRTEAFF.

The table lists this clonotype with many counts. The rearrangement links TRBV29-1 to TRBJ2-7, with TRBD1 as a possible D gene (5 bases). Germline V gives CDR1 SQVTM, CDR2 ANQGSEA. V gave up 5 bases and J gave up 3 bases, with 14 bases separating them. The CDR3 contains 13 residues. This chain's CDR3 is CSVTRTHFYEQYF. CDR3 DNA sequence: TGCAGCGTTACTCGGACACACTTCTACGAGCAGTACTTC.

This clonotype has a handful of counts. The chain joins TRBV5-1 to TRBJ2-3; D is unresolved. The ends were cut back, 3 bases at V and 6 bases at J, with 11 bases in the middle. Germline values: CDR1 SGHRS, CDR2 YFSETQ. There are 13 residues in the CDR3. Written as DNA, the CDR3 is TGCGCCAGCAGCTACGAGCAGTCGGATACGCAGTATTTT. Its protein is CASSYEQSDTQYF.

The count of this clonotype is one. DNA for the CDR3: TGTGCCAGCAGCAAAATTCCGGGCGGAGTGCGGGGTAGCACAGATACGCAGTATTTT. This encodes CASSKIPGGVRGSTDTQYF. The rearrangement links TRBV3-1 to TRBJ2-3; a weak D match, TRBD2 (6 bases). Germline CDR1 reads LGHDT; CDR2 reads YNNKEL (reference sequence). Trimming shortened V by 5 bases and J by 0 bases, and 24 bases separated the two germline ends. The CDR3 contains 19 residues.

The chain couples TRBV19 to TRBJ2-3; TRBD2 matches at 10 bases. The CDR3 runs to 18 residues. Germline CDR1 is LNHDA and CDR2 is SQIVND (reference sequence). The junction had 14 bases not matched to a gene; V was cut back by 7 bases and J by 1 base. The CDR3 nucleotides read TGTGCCAGTACAAGAAGAGCCACCGGGACTAGCGGCACAGATACGCAGTATTTT. It yields the protein CASTRRATGTSGTDTQYF.

This clonotype was observed at least ten times. J is TRBJ2-2 and V is TRBV19; D gene unclear. V lost 4 bases to trimming and J lost 6 bases, with 3 bases between them. Germline loops: CDR1 LNHDA, CDR2 SQIVND (reference sequence). The CDR3 is 11 amino acids. The CDR3 loop is CASSSPGELFF. CDR3 DNA sequence: TGTGCCAGTAGTAGCCCCGGGGAGCTGTTTTTT. Full variable domain (rest looked up from reference TRBV19 and TRBJ2-2): DGGITQSPKYLFRKEGQNVTLSCEQNLNHDAMYWYRQDPGQGLRLIYYSQIVNDFQKGDIAEGYSVSREKKESFPLTVTSAQKNPTAFYLCASSSPGELFFGEGSRLTVL.

V is TRBV25-1 and J is TRBJ2-7, with no clear D. V was clipped by 4 bases and J by 6 bases, with 7 bases between them. Germline CDR1 is MGHDK and CDR2 is SYGVNS. The CDR3 runs 11 residues. CDR3 DNA: TGTGCCAGCAGTGCGGTAGGCGAGCAGTACTTC. It specifies CASSAVGEQYF.

This clonotype was observed a handful of times. V and J are TRBV20-1 and TRBJ2-7; TRBD1 is a possible D gene (6 bases). V dropped 0 bases and J dropped 0 bases, with 12 bases sitting between them. CDR1 is DFQATT and CDR2 is SNEGSKA in the germline V gene (reference sequence). There are 15 residues in the CDR3. Here the CDR3 DNA reads TGCAGTGCTAGAGATTACGACAGGAACTCCTACGAGCAGTACTTC. This translates into CSARDYDRNSYEQYF.

This clonotype was counted a few times. V is TRBV29-1 and J is TRBJ1-1; 9 bases align to TRBD1. The CDR3 runs to 17 residues. Germline loops: CDR1 SQVTM, CDR2 ANQGSEA. V lost 3 bases to trimming and J lost 7 bases; unmatched junction nucleotides: 18. Here the CDR3 DNA reads TGCAGCGTTGAGGGCAACACAGGGGGCGGAGGAATGGGTGAAGCTTTCTTT. This sequence encodes CSVEGNTGGGGMGEAFF.

The J gene is TRBJ2-7, the V gene TRBV6-1; D is perhaps TRBD2 (6 bases). Trimming took off 5 bases at V and 2 bases at J, with 19 bases between the two ends. Germline CDR1 reads MNHNS; CDR2 reads SASEGT. The length of the CDR3 is 16 residues. CDR3 DNA: TGTGCCAGCAGTCCCCGACTAGGCCCTGGACCCTACGAGCAGTACTTC. This translates into CASSPRLGPGPYEQYF.

The V gene is TRBV12-3 or TRBV12-4, the J gene TRBJ2-5, with unresolved D. The CDR3 is 14 residues long. Trimming stripped 3 bases from V and 4 bases from J, with 12 bases between. CDR3 in DNA: TGTGCCAGCAGTTTCGGACCGACGGGAGAGACCCAGTACTTC. Amino acid sequence: CASSFGPTGETQYF.

The chain uses TRBV7-6 and TRBJ2-1; the match to TRBD2 covers 15 bases. Germline CDR1 reads SGHVS; CDR2 reads FNYEAQ. The J segment lost 10 bases and the V segment lost 4 bases, leaving 11 bases of the junction unmatched. This CDR3 comprises 17 residues. The CDR3 DNA follows: TGTGCCAGCAGCTCCCCTCGGACTAGCGGGAGGGCCCGGGAGCAGTTCTTC. This sequence encodes CASSSPRTSGRAREQFF.

V usage is TRBV5-1 and J usage is TRBJ2-1; D is uncertain. This CDR3 is 16 amino acids long. V was shortened by 0 bases and J by 2 bases, with 12 bases between the two germline ends. Germline V gene data show CDR1 as SGHRS and CDR2 as YFSETQ. The CDR3 DNA sequence: TGCGCCAGCAGCTTGGACGGCTACCTACCCTACAATGAGCAGTTCTTC. Translating it yields CASSLDGYLPYNEQFF.

This chain uses TRBV18 with TRBJ1-1, with D possibly matching TRBD1 (5 bases). In germline, CDR1 is KGHSH, CDR2 LQKENI. V was trimmed by 3 bases and J by 3 bases, leaving 17 bases between them. The CDR3 length is 16 residues. The CDR3 DNA follows: TGTGCCAGCTCACCGACGGCCTCCCGGGGGGACACTGAAGCTTTCTTT. It encodes CASSPTASRGDTEAFF. Full variable domain (outside the CDR3, taken from reference TRBV18 and TRBJ1-1): NAGVMQNPRHLVRRRGQEARLRCSPMKGHSHVYWYRQLPEEGLKFMVYLQKENIIDESGMPKERFSAEFPKEGPSILRIQQVVRGDSAAYFCASSPTASRGDTEAFFGQGTRLTVV.

This chain links TRBV7-8 with TRBJ2-1, with 16 bases lining up with TRBD2. J lost 5 bases, V lost 5 bases, and 3 bases had no gene match. The CDR3 extends over 16 amino acids. Looked up from germline, CDR1 is SGHVS and CDR2 is FQNEAQ. For the CDR3, the DNA is TGTGCCAGCAGCACGGGACTAGCGGGAGGGCACAATGAGCAGTTCTTC. This encodes CASSTGLAGGHNEQFF.

The chain joins TRBV12-3 or TRBV12-4 to TRBJ2-7, with a tentative D call TRBD1 (7 bases). V lost 5 bases, J lost 3 bases, and 14 bases lay in between. This CDR3 comprises 14 residues. This CDR3 is CASSPGGTGYEQYF. The CDR3 DNA reads TGTGCCAGCAGTCCAGGGGGGACCGGCTACGAGCAGTACTTC.

The rearrangement uses TRBV12-3 or TRBV12-4 and TRBJ1-4; 7 bases align to TRBD1. CDR3 length equals 15 residues. The V and J ends lost 5 bases and 8 bases, in that order; junction bases with no gene match: 11. This CDR3 is CASSPLAGGREKLFF. In DNA form, the CDR3 reads TGTGCCAGCAGTCCCCTGGCAGGGGGAAGGGAAAAACTGTTTTTT.